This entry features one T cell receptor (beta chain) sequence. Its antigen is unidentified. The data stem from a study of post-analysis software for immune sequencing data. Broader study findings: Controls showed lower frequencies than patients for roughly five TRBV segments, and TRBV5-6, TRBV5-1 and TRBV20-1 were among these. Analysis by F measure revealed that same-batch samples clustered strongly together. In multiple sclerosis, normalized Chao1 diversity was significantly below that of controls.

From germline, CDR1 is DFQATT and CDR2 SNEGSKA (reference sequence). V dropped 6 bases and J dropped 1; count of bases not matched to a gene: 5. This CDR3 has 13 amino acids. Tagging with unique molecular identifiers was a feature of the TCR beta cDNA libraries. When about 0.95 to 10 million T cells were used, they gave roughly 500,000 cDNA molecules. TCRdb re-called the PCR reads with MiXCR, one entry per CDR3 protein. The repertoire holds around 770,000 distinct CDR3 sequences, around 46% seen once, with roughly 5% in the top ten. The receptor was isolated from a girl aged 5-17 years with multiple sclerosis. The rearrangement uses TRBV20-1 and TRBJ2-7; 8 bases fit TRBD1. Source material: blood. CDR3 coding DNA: TGCAGTGCGGGACAGGACTTGTCCTACGAGCAGTACTTC. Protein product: CSAGQDLSYEQYF.